This T cell receptor (beta chain) is drawn from a study of T cell repertoires in cytomegalovirus infection. Across the whole study: Both CMV infection and a matching HLA type were indicated by public TCR beta signatures. Study outcomes and limitations: Within the response measured ex vivo, HLA-C-restricted CMV-specific TCR beta clonotypes were dominant. Summed frequency of shared TCR beta families picked out CMV carriers who also had the relevant HLA.

This clonotype was detected ten times or more. Its antigen is currently unknown. TCRdb reanalysed the reads using MiXCR and keeps one entry per CDR3 protein. The sample holds some 400,000 distinct CDR3 sequences, less than 20% seen once. CDR1 and CDR2 from the germline V gene are SEHNR and FQNEAQ (reference sequence). V shed 4 bases and J shed 0 bases, with 13 bases lying between them. The CDR3 length is 16 residues. The specimen was PBMCs. This chain joins TRBV7-9 and TRBJ2-1; D remains unclear. This TCR was recovered from a human donor in good health (CMV status not recorded). Some clones in this sample may be carry-over from other donors' samples. CDR3 residues: CASSSTEAVSYNEQFF. DNA for the CDR3: TGTGCCAGCAGCTCCACGGAAGCAGTCTCCTACAATGAGCAGTTCTTC.